The rows below give T cell receptor beta chains drawn from one sample of a study of blood T cell repertoires in COVID-19. Profiled with immunoSEQ multiplex PCR; TCRdb holds only in-frame clones, not every one. In the table there are roughly 250,000 clones, roughly 87% of which are singletons. The specimen was PBMCs or T cells enriched from blood (not recorded which). The receptors were gathered from a woman aged 25-40 years with acute COVID-19. CDR3s include the opening cysteine and the closing phenylalanine or tryptophan. D genes are given only for firm matches. Rows may omit the clone size; those that give it use once, few, many or a size class.

D gene	V gene	J gene	clone size	CDR3 protein	CDR3 DNA
NA	TRBV10-3	TRBJ2-2	once	CATDSLNTGELFF	TGTGCCACCGACAGCTTGAACACCGGGGAGCTGTTTTTT
TRBD1	TRBV28	TRBJ1-2	NA	CASSQLPGTAYGYTF	TGTGCCAGCAGTCAACTTCCCGGGACAGCGTATGGCTACACCTTC
NA	TRBV19	TRBJ2-1	NA	CASSIIAGNEQFF	TGTGCCAGTAGTATTATAGCCGGTAATGAGCAGTTCTTC
TRBD2	TRBV23-1	TRBJ2-3	NA	CASSRRAGVSTDTQYF	TGCGCCAGCAGTCGAAGGGCGGGGGTGAGCACAGATACGCAGTATTTT
NA	TRBV6-6	TRBJ1-6	NA	CASSYQTGGDSPLHF	TGTGCCAGCAGTTATCAGACGGGGGGGGATTCACCCCTCCACTTT
NA	TRBV7-6	TRBJ1-4	NA	CASSLTEEKLFF	TGTGCCAGCAGCTTAACTGAGGAAAAACTGTTTTTT
NA	TRBV4-3	TRBJ1-5	NA	CASSQDMNQPQHF	TGCGCCAGCAGCCAAGATATGAATCAGCCCCAGCATTTT
TRBD1	TRBV20-1	TRBJ1-1	NA	CSASKGTGNTEAFF	TGCAGTGCTAGTAAAGGGACAGGGAACACTGAAGCTTTCTTT
NA	TRBV5-1	TRBJ2-5	NA	CASSLDRAHRETQYF	TGCGCCAGCAGCTTGGACAGGGCCCACCGGGAGACCCAGTACTTC
NA	TRBV5-1	TRBJ2-7	NA	CASKAAGLTYEQYF	TGCGCCAGCAAAGCCGCGGGGTTAACCTACGAGCAGTACTTC
NA	TRBV6-4	TRBJ2-7	once	CARRGGRAYEQYF	TGTGCCAGGAGGGGGGGGCGCGCCTACGAGCAGTACTTC
TRBD2	TRBV19	TRBJ2-5	NA	CASRGSGSWQETQYF	TGTGCCAGTAGAGGTAGCGGGAGTTGGCAAGAGACCCAGTACTTC
NA	TRBV30	TRBJ1-2	NA	CAWLRHPANYGYTF	TGTGCCTGGCTCCGACACCCTGCTAACTATGGCTACACCTTC
NA	TRBV28	TRBJ1-1	NA	CASSLAGIDTEAFF	TGTGCCAGCAGTTTAGCAGGGATTGACACTGAAGCTTTCTTT
TRBD2	TRBV2	TRBJ2-3	few	CASSLNSGGPRQYF	TGTGCCAGCAGTCTGAATTCGGGGGGGCCACGGCAGTATTTT
NA	TRBV5-1	TRBJ2-6	NA	CASRVSGDSGANVLTF	TGCGCCAGCAGGGTTTCAGGGGACTCTGGGGCCAACGTCCTGACTTTC
TRBD1	TRBV9	TRBJ2-1	few	CASSVKTGALRSYNEQFF	TGTGCCAGCAGCGTAAAGACAGGGGCCCTCCGCTCCTACAATGAGCAGTTCTTC
NA	TRBV4-3	TRBJ2-1	NA	CASSQEGATEQFF	TGCGCCAGCAGCCAAGAGGGAGCGACTGAGCAGTTCTTC
NA	TRBV6-6	TRBJ2-1	NA	CASSAGNPADEQFF	TGTGCCAGCAGTGCCGGGAACCCGGCCGATGAGCAGTTCTTC
NA	TRBV5-8	TRBJ2-3	NA	CASSFEPGTDTQYF	TGTGCCAGCAGCTTTGAACCAGGCACAGATACGCAGTATTTT
TRBD2	TRBV7-9	TRBJ2-7	NA	CASSLTGTSGTYEQYF	TGTGCCAGCAGCTTAACCGGGACTAGCGGGACCTACGAGCAGTACTTC
NA	TRBV2	TRBJ2-4	NA	CASRMGSFIQYF	TGTGCCAGCAGAATGGGCAGTTTCATTCAGTACTTC
NA	TRBV9	TRBJ1-6	once	CASSDGGYNSPLHF	TGTGCCAGCAGCGACGGGGGGTATAATTCACCCCTCCACTTT
TRBD1	TRBV19	TRBJ2-5	NA	CASQTGGPKETQYF	TGTGCCAGTCAGACAGGGGGACCAAAAGAGACCCAGTACTTC
TRBD1	TRBV28	TRBJ1-4	NA	CASRLGGGWTNEKLFF	TGTGCCAGCAGGTTAGGAGGGGGCTGGACTAATGAAAAACTGTTTTTT
TRBD2	TRBV6-5	TRBJ2-2	NA	CASRGLAGVTGELFF	TGTGCCAGCAGGGGACTAGCGGGAGTCACCGGGGAGCTGTTTTTT
NA	TRBV19	TRBJ2-1	once	CASSIDRRDADEQFF	TGTGCCAGTAGTATAGATCGCAGGGATGCAGATGAGCAGTTCTTC
NA	TRBV30	TRBJ1-3	NA	CAWSVGAGNTIYF	TGTGCCTGGAGTGTTGGAGCTGGAAACACCATATATTTT
NA	TRBV11-2	TRBJ2-7	NA	CASSLSPGTSYEQYF	TGTGCCAGCAGCTTAAGTCCAGGGACTTCCTACGAGCAGTACTTC
TRBD1	TRBV6-5	TRBJ1-2	NA	CASKGTVYGYTF	TGTGCCAGCAAAGGGACAGTCTATGGCTACACCTTC